Included here is one TCR beta chain sequence, with context. The antigen remains undetermined. Those patients who had chemo-refractory metastatic non-small-cell lung cancer were given focal radiation along with CTLA-4 blockade through ipilimumab. V was pared by 5 bases and J by 1 base, with 25 bases between. Germline loops: CDR1 SEHNR, CDR2 FQNEAQ (reference sequence). The length of the CDR3 is 19 residues. The source of the sample is a study of radiotherapy plus CTLA-4 blockade in lung cancer. Regarding the study as a whole: In blood, TCR clones derived from the tumor expanded after radiotherapy plus ipilimumab. The best prediction of response reportedly came from early blood T cell clone dynamics, with interferon-beta.

Repertoires were generated with immunoSEQ multiplex PCR, while TCRdb's copy carries only in-frame clones and drops some. The data contain 70,000 to 90,000 clones, more than 60% of them singletons. The sequence was collected from a human donor with non-small cell lung cancer whose response to radiotherapy plus ipilimumab could not be evaluated. Some clones in this sample may be carry-over from other donors' samples. This specimen consisted of peripheral blood, obtained from a patient treated with radiotherapy plus ipilimumab. The V gene is TRBV7-9, the J gene TRBJ2-3, with D maybe TRBD2 (6 bases). This chain's CDR3 is CASSRYLARGTRGTDTQYF. As DNA, the CDR3 is TGTGCCAGCAGCAGATACCTAGCGAGGGGCACGCGGGGCACAGATACGCAGTATTTT.